The 8 T cell receptor beta chains in this list originate from one sample, sequenced in a study of CD8 T cells in ankylosing spondylitis (dated by TCRdb to about 2017). No antigen has been assigned to these receptors. The library came from 5' RACE. This sample was sequenced with an Illumina HiSeq 2500. The public sequencing data were trimmed at Q25 with fastp and processed into clonotypes with MiXCR by TCRdb, which kept only in-frame beta chains. One record per CDR3 amino acid sequence lists the most common genes and DNA. Recorded for this sample are hundreds of thousands of distinct CDR3 sequences; around 11% of them occurred a single time. Clones ranked in the top ten supply 0.51% of the sample. Results the study describes overall, beyond this receptor: A TCR beta motif of about 8 highly homologous amino acid variants appeared characteristic of blood from ankylosing spondylitis patients.

The sample comprised blood, either unsorted or a sorted T cell fraction (not recorded which). The receptors here all came from a male donor with ankylosing spondylitis.

This clonotype was seen more than once but under ten times. The rearrangement joins TRBV7-9 to TRBJ2-1, with 7 bases lining up with TRBD2. Germline V gives CDR1 SEHNR, CDR2 FQNEAQ (reference sequence). V shed 2 bases, J shed 8 bases, and the junction held 12 bases outside the gene matches. CDR3 length equals 16 residues. The CDR3 here is CASSLLSGTSMDEQFF. CDR3 bases: TGTGCCAGCAGCTTACTAAGCGGGACGTCGATGGATGAGCAGTTCTTC.

This clonotype was seen a few times. The chain couples TRBV5-1 to TRBJ2-7; possible D gene TRBD1, 5 bases. The CDR3 consists of 13 residues. V was clipped by 1 base and J by 4 bases, with 9 bases between them. Per the germline V gene, CDR1 is SGHRS and CDR2 is YFSETQ. The CDR3 here is CASSLMGQYEQYF. In DNA, the CDR3 is TGCGCCAGCAGCTTGATGGGGCAGTACGAGCAGTACTTC.

J is TRBJ2-4 and V is TRBV20-1; 9 nucleotides agree with TRBD2. The CDR3 covers 16 residues. J gave up 2 bases and V 8 bases, and 13 bases lay outside the gene matches. Per the germline V gene, CDR1 is DFQATT and CDR2 is SNEGSKA (reference sequence). The CDR3: CSLEGASGETKNIQYF. The CDR3 DNA reads TGCAGTCTCGAGGGGGCTAGCGGGGAGACCAAAAACATTCAGTACTTC.

The chain recombines TRBV18 with TRBJ2-7; no clear D. This CDR3 contains 15 residues. Germline CDR1 is KGHSH and CDR2 is LQKENI. The ends were cut back, 4 bases at V and 3 bases at J, with 16 bases in the middle. DNA for the CDR3: TGTGCCAGCTCACGGGCAGAGAGTGCGAACTACGAGCAGTACTTC. It translates to CASSRAESANYEQYF.

V is TRBV7-9 and J is TRBJ2-5; D uncertain. The CDR3 has 14 amino acids. The germline V gene has CDR1 SEHNR and CDR2 FQNEAQ (reference sequence). V lost 4 bases and J lost 1, with 10 bases in between. CDR3 residues: CASSSMSGQETQYF. The CDR3 region has the DNA TGTGCCAGCAGCTCTATGTCAGGCCAAGAGACCCAGTACTTC.

This clonotype was observed a few times. The rearrangement joins TRBV10-3 to TRBJ2-3, with D possibly being TRBD1 (7 bases). Per the germline V gene, CDR1 is ENHRY and CDR2 is SYGVKD. V gave up 5 bases and J gave up 6 bases, with 21 bases separating them. This CDR3 has 16 residues. The CDR3 DNA is TGTGCCATCAGTAAGGACAGGCTGGGGGGAGCGGATACGCAGTATTTT. Translated, it gives CAISKDRLGGADTQYF.

In DNA, the CDR3 is TGTGCCAGCAGCCGACAGGGGCCGGTAGCGAACACCGGGGAGCTGTTTTTT. Translation gives CASSRQGPVANTGELFF. The chain recombines TRBV7-2 with TRBJ2-2, with 8 bases fitting TRBD1. The CDR3 spans 17 residues. Per the germline V gene, CDR1 is SGHTA and CDR2 is FQGNSA. J gave up 0 bases and V 5 bases, and 8 bases lay outside the gene matches.

V gene TRBV11-1 combines with J gene TRBJ2-7, with TRBD2 matching 9 bases. Germline V gives CDR1 SGHAT, CDR2 FQDESV (reference sequence). The CDR3 extends over 20 amino acids. V shed 2 bases, J shed 2 bases, and the junction held 19 bases outside the gene matches. CDR3 protein: CASSLTPGQPISGSAYEQYF. For the CDR3, the DNA is TGTGCCAGCAGCTTAACGCCGGGACAGCCAATTAGCGGGAGCGCCTACGAGCAGTACTTC.